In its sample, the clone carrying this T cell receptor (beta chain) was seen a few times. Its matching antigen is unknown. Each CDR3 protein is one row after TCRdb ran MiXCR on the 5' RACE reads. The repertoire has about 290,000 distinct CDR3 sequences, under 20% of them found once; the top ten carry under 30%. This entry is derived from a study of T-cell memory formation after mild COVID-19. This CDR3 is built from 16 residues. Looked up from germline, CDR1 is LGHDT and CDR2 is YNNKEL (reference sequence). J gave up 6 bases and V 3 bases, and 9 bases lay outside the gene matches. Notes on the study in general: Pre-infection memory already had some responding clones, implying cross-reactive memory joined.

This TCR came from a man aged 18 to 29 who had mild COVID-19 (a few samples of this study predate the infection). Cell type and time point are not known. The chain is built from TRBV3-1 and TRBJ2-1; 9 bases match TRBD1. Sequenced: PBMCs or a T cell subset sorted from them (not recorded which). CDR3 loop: CASSHDDRGEGNEQFF. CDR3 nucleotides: TGTGCCAGCAGCCATGACGACAGGGGGGAAGGCAATGAGCAGTTCTTC.